This T cell receptor beta chain was sequenced during a study of CD8+CD57+ T cells in acquired aplastic anemia. Study-wide context: When averaged, DNA from sorted CD4+ and CD8+ cells came to approximately 3.2 ug.

Study results and limitations: Patients and controls were not found to differ significantly in CD8+ Simpson's diversity. Both patients and controls carried the same twenty-nine CD8+ CDR3 sequences.

As concerns this clonotype: Its antigen is unidentified.

Sequencing was done on patients that had shown CD8+CD57+ cell expansion by flow cytometry. The study profiled TCR beta VDJ and CDR3 using genomic DNA as template. TCRdb re-called the reads through MiXCR, storing one row per CDR3 protein. The sample lists 450,000 to 600,000 distinct CDR3 sequences, roughly a third occurring once. The CDR3 runs 14 residues. Trimming stripped 1 base from V and 5 bases from J, with 11 bases between. Germline CDR1 reads LNHNV; CDR2 reads YYDKDF (reference sequence). Sequenced material: sorted CD4+, CD8+, or CD8+CD57+ T cells (not recorded which) from PBMCs. This clonotype originated in a human donor with aplastic anemia. This chain connects TRBV15 to TRBJ1-2; no clear D gene. The CDR3 region is CATSRALGDYGYTF. CDR3 bases: TGTGCCACCAGCAGAGCTCTCGGAGATTATGGCTACACCTTC.